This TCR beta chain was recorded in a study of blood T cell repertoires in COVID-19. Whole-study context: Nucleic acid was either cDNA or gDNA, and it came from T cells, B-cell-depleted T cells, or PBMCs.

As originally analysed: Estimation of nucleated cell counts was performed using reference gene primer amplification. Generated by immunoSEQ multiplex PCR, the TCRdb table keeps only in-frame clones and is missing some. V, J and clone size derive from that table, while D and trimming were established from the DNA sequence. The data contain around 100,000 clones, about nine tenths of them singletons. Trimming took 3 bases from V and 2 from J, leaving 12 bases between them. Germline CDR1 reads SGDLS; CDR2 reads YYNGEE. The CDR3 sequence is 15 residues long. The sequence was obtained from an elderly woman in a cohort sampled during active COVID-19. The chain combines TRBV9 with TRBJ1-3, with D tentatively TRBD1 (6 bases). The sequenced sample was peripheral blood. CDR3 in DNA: TGTGCCAGCAGCGCCCAGGGGACGGCTGGAAACACCATATATTTT. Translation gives CASSAQGTAGNTIYF.